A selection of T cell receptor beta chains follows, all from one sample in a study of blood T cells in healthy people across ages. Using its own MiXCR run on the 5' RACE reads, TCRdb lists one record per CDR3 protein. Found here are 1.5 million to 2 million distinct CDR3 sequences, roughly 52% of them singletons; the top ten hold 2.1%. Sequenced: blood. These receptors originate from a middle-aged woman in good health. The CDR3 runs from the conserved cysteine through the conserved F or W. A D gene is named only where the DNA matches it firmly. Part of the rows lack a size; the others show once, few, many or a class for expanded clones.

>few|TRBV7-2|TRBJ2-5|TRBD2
TGTGCCAGCAGCTTCCAAGGGACTAGCGGGGGGGAGACCCAGTACTTC
CASSFQGTSGGETQYF
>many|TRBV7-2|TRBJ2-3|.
TGTGCCAGCAGTTGGACTACAGATACGCAGTATTTT
CASSWTTDTQYF
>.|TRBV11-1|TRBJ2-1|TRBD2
TGTGCCAGCAGCTCCCGGACTAGCGGGGCCTTTCCTTTCTACAATGAGCAGTTCTTC
CASSSRTSGAFPFYNEQFF
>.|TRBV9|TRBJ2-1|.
TGTGCCAGCAAGGGCCCCGACCTCGGACGGGCCTACAATGAGCAGTTCTTC
CASKGPDLGRAYNEQFF
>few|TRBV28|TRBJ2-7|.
TGTGCCAGCAGTTTTGGCTTAATCCGTGGGGAGCAGTACTTC
CASSFGLIRGEQYF
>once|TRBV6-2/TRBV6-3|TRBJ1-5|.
TGTGCCAGCAGCGGGACATACTCTCAGCCCCAGCATTTT
CASSGTYSQPQHF
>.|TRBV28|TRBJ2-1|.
TGTGCCAGCAGTTTCCCCCCAGACAGGGAGGAATCCTACAATGTGCAGTTCTTC
CASSFPPDREESYNVQFF
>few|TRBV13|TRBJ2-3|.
TGTGCCAGCAGCCCAAGGGGAGGGACAGCTACCACAGATACGCAGTATTTT
CASSPRGGTATTDTQYF
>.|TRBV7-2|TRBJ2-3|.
TGTGCCAGCAGCTCGTGGGGCAGGCTTAACACAGATACGCAGTATTTT
CASSSWGRLNTDTQYF
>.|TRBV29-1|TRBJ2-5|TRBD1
TGCAGCGTTGATTCAAGTACAGGGGGAGGGACCCAGTACTTC
CSVDSSTGGGTQYF
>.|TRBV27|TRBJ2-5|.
TGTGCCAGCAGTGGGGTGGTTGGCCAAGAGACCCAGTACTTC
CASSGVVGQETQYF
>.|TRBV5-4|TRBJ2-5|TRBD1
TGTGCCAGCAGCACGACCGGACAGGGGGGTGCGGAGACCCAGTACTTC
CASSTTGQGGAETQYF
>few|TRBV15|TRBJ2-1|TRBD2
TGTGCCACCAGCAAAGGCAAAGGCGGGAGCGGGGACAATGAGCAGTTCTTC
CATSKGKGGSGDNEQFF
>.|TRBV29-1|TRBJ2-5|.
TGCAGCGTTGTAGGAAGGGGGGCGGATCAAGAGACCCAGTACTTC
CSVVGRGADQETQYF
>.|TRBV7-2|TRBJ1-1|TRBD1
TGTGCCAGCAGCGCGACAGGGGTAAACACTGAAGCTTTCTTT
CASSATGVNTEAFF
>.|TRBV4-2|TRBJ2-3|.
TGTGCCAGCAGCCAAGTGAGAGGGGAAGGAGATACGCAGTATTTT
CASSQVRGEGDTQYF
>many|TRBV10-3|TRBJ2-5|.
TGTGCCATCAGTGATTCCAGCGTACGGACCCAGTACTTC
CAISDSSVRTQYF
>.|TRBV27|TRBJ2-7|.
TGTGCCAGCAGTCCCAGGGGACACACAAGGGGATACGAGCAGTACTTC
CASSPRGHTRGYEQYF
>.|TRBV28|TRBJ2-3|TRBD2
TGTGCCAGCAGTTTATGGTCTAGCGGGGGCACAGATACGCAGTATTTT
CASSLWSSGGTDTQYF
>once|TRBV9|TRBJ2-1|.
TGTGCCAGCAGCGTAGCTACCCACAACAATGAGCAGTTCTTC
CASSVATHNNEQFF
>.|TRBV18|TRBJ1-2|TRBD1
TGTGCCAGCTCAAGGGACAGCCTCCATGACTATGGCTACACCTTC
CASSRDSLHDYGYTF
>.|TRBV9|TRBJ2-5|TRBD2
TGTGCCAGCAGCCCAACCGGGACTAGGAGGGCCAGCCAAGAGACCCAGTACTTC
CASSPTGTRRASQETQYF
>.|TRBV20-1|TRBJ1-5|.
TGCAGTGCTTGGGATGGCAATCAGCCCCAGCATTTT
CSAWDGNQPQHF
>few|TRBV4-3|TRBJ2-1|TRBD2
TGCGCCAGCAGCCAAGACGGTAGCGGGGGGCGCGGTGAGCAGTTCTTC
CASSQDGSGGRGEQFF
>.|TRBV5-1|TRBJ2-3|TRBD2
TGCGCCAGCAGCTTGGTAAATCGGGGGGGCACAGATACGCAGTATTTT
CASSLVNRGGTDTQYF
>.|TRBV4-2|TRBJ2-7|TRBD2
TGTGCCAGCAGCCAAGAGTTGGCCGGGGCGGCTAGCGGGCCCTACGAGCAGTACTTC
CASSQELAGAASGPYEQYF
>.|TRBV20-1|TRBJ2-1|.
TGCAGTGCTAACCCTGAGCCCGGAGGGTCCTACAATGAGCAGTTCTTC
CSANPEPGGSYNEQFF
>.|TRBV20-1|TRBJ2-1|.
TGCAGTGCTAGAGGTTCCGGGGGCCATTACAATGAGCAGTTCTTC
CSARGSGGHYNEQFF
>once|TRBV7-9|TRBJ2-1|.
TGTGCCAGCAGCTTAGAATATCGAGAGACCCAGTTCTTC
CASSLEYRETQFF
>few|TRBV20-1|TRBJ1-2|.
TGCAGTGCTCGTACAAGAGGGGGGGCCTTGAGCTATGGCTACACCTTC
CSARTRGGALSYGYTF
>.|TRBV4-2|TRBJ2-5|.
TGTGCCAGCAGCCAAGCCCAATCGCCCGGGACAAATCAAGAGACCCAGTACTTC
CASSQAQSPGTNQETQYF